Sequencing of this T cell receptor beta chain was carried out in a study of T cell responses to AZD1222 COVID-19 vaccine. Using immunoSEQ multiplex PCR, the repertoire was profiled, and TCRdb retains in-frame clones only, with some absent. Of 150,000 to 200,000 clones listed, around 88% are singletons. This sequence was found in an adult in good health. The material was peripheral blood, obtained on day 0 of AZD1222 vaccination.

The chain's CDR3 is CAWSFGQGQGYTF. Here the CDR3 DNA reads TGTGCCTGGAGTTTTGGACAGGGGCAAGGCTACACCTTC. V gene TRBV30 combines with J gene TRBJ1-2; 9 positions agree with TRBD1. The CDR3 is 13 residues long. Germline assignment: CDR1 GTSNPN and CDR2 SVGIG (reference sequence). Unmatched junction bases numbered 6, after V lost 2 bases and J lost 8 bases.